The following is a T cell receptor (beta chain) sequence with its context. Its specificity is unknown. Trimming left V 0 bases short and J 8 bases short, with 15 bases between. The CDR3 is made up of 15 amino acids. The germline gives CDR1 SGHNT, CDR2 YYREEE (reference sequence). This sample stems from a study of chemoradiotherapy in HPV16-positive cancers. The assay was immunoSEQ multiplex PCR, and TCRdb's table has in-frame clones only and misses some. The table lists about 22,000 clones, roughly 92% of them singletons. Study-wide points: Non-HPV-specific T cells did not expand in tumors during treatment, whereas candidate HPV-specific clones and E7-related motifs did.

The gene calls are TRBV5-4 and TRBJ2-4, with D possibly being TRBD1 (6 bases). This specimen consisted of blood, obtained from a patient who underwent chemoradiotherapy. This receptor was identified in a human donor with HPV-associated anogenital cancer. Written as DNA, the CDR3 is TGTGCCAGCAGCTTGGACCCTATACAGGGAGACATTCAGTACTTC. Amino acids: CASSLDPIQGDIQYF.